This T cell receptor (beta chain) emerged from a study of neoadjuvant anti-PD-1 for oral cavity cancer (dated by TCRdb to about 2021). With respect to the entire study: Patients mostly received three to four biweekly doses of nivolumab at 3 mg/kg before curative-intent surgical resection. Patients who did not progress were given a fourth nivolumab dose at about day 43 and had definitive surgical resection on days 50-56. Under RECIST 1.1, a patient counted as a responder if showing complete response, partial response or stable disease, and as a non-responder if showing progression. The parent correlative cohort included some 13 patients, with an approximately 34% response rate.

Spanning cysteine to phenylalanine, the CDR3 consists of 16 amino acids. Left in the record is the CDR3 DNA by itself, 48 bases read in frame from the first base. CDR1 is given as SGHDT and CDR2 as YYEEEE, both from the germline V gene. The germline V end is reduced by 0 bases and the J end by 1 base; junction bases left unmatched: 5. This clone occurred many times. The antigen it recognizes is unknown. No qualities accompany the bases; no much larger clone lies one base away. Other DNA sequences of this sample code for an identical CDR3. The research as a whole found: Higher pretreatment blood Treg/Th17 ratios correlated with higher pretreatment blood TCRbeta clonality and lower post-treatment tumor TCRbeta clonality. Greater tumor shrinkage was correlated with larger post-treatment sizes of preexisting intratumoral clones, suggesting that expansion of preexisting clones contributed to response. Only a few patients per response group were included in the TCR analyses, and the authors called for validation in larger cohorts.

For survey sequencing of tumor libraries, mostly approximately 4.5 ug of input genomic DNA was used, and two replicates were run per sample. The immunoSEQ hsTCRbeta kit was used to prepare TCRbeta libraries according to the manufacturer's instructions. The finished libraries were brought together in one pool at 2.5 to 3.5 nM, which was then read using an Illumina NovaSeq 6000 S4 flow cell. The paper's data handling went like this. Raw data preprocessing and quality control were performed with the immunoSEQ Analyzer. The analysis was limited to productive rearrangements, and each clonotype was defined by a unique CDR3 amino acid sequence. Using the R package tcR, the researchers computed the Gini-Simpson index as their estimate of repertoire clonality. Student's t test was used to compare Gini indices, while Pearson correlation assessed associations with tumor size change. TCRdb re-hosts the immuneACCESS table, in-frame sequences only. Its copies lack some clones; in the studies checked, an unresolved V gene accounts for under half of them, and the cause for the rest is not known. V, J and clone size are taken as reported in that table, and D and trimming were inferred from the DNA itself. The sample table lists roughly 25,000 clones, roughly a quarter of them with a count of one. Of the sample, more than 15% is held by the ten largest clones.

Taken with the paper, the label for time point translates to: after neoadjuvant nivolumab, at surgical resection. None of the patients had received prior systemic or radiation treatment, and all were newly diagnosed with stage II-IVA oral cavity squamous cell carcinoma. The cohort was composed of patients with HPV-negative, locally advanced oral cavity squamous cell carcinoma. Samples came from a longitudinal correlative study of a single-arm phase II trial of neoadjuvant nivolumab in oral cavity squamous cell carcinoma. Subject-matched pre- and post-treatment PBMCs and tumors from three responders and three non-responders were subjected to genomic DNA-based TCRbeta sequencing. Genomic DNA was isolated from tumor tissue using the Maxwell RSC DNA from Tissue kit.

The sequence derives from a person between 40 and 85 years old with oral cavity squamous cell carcinoma. Recombination linked TRBV5-6 to TRBJ2-3; a stretch of 7 junction bases matches TRBD1. The specimen was tumor tissue, collected after nivolumab (anti-PD-1) treatment. DNA sequence: TGTGCCAGCAGCTTGGATTCCGGGACAGGCACAGATACGCAGTATTTT. Translation gives CASSLDSGTGTDTQYF.